This TCR beta chain came from a study of CD8+ T cells in alopecia areata. The wider study: Affected scalp percentage determined the severity score of treated patients. The study, taken as a whole, reports: Many expanded lesional clones persisted in scalp and blood during tofacitinib treatment.

Extraction of RNA preceded its reverse transcription into cDNA, which served as the sequencing template. Here immunoSEQ multiplex PCR was the method, and the copy in TCRdb shows in-frame clones only, minus some. The sample lists 270,000 or so clones, 55% to 75% occurring once. Treatment meaning: oral pan-JAK inhibitor, 5-10 mg twice daily. With respect to this clone: Its antigen is not identified.

The CDR3 contains 15 residues. Germline V gives CDR1 MNHEY, CDR2 SVGAGI. The J segment lost 1 base and the V segment lost 6 bases, leaving 6 bases of the junction unmatched. The origin of this receptor is a human donor with alopecia areata. The chain combines TRBV6-5 with TRBJ2-3; 8 bases align to TRBD2. The source was CD4+ T cells sorted from blood, collected at week 24, from a patient treated with tofacitinib. CDR3 DNA: TGTGCCAGCAGCCGACTAGCGTCCCGCACAGATACGCAGTATTTT. Amino acid sequence: CASSRLASRTDTQYF.